This T cell receptor beta chain was obtained from a study of control samples from healthy donors and cancer patients. Germline V gives CDR1 PRHDT, CDR2 FYEKMQ (reference sequence). The CDR3 has 16 residues. V lost 2 bases to trimming and J lost 2 bases, with 13 bases between them. Profiling relied on immunoSEQ multiplex PCR, and the TCRdb table lists in-frame clones only, not all of them. Found here are roughly 100,000 clones, around 89% of them singletons; the top ten hold about 18%. Sample: PBMCs. This chain joins TRBV13 and TRBJ1-5; D may be TRBD1 (5 bases). The origin of this receptor is a man aged 55-75 years with lung cancer. The CDR3 region has the DNA TGTGCCAGCAGCTTAAGAGGGACTGTACGCAATCAGCCCCAGCATTTT. This gives the protein CASSLRGTVRNQPQHF.